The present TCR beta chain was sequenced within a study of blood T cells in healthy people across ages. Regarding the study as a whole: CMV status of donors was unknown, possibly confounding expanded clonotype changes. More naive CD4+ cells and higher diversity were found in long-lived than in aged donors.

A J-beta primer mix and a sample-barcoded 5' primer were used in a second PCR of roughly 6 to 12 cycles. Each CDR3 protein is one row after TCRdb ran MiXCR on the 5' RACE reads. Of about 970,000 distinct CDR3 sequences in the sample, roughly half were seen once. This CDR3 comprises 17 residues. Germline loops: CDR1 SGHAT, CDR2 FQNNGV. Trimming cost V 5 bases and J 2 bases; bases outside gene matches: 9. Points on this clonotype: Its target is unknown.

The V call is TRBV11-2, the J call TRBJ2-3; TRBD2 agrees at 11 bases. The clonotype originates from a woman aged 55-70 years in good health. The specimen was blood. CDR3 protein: CASSISRLAGYTDTQYF. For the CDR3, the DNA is TGTGCCAGCAGCATTTCGCGACTAGCGGGGTACACAGATACGCAGTATTTT.